The 26 T cell receptor beta chains below all came from one sample that was sequenced in a study of circulating CD8 cells and anti-PD-1 response in melanoma. From live CD3+CD8+TCRalphabeta+ cells, four PD-1 and/or TIGIT subsets were sorted. Using approximately 14 ng of total RNA, TCR libraries were made with the QIAseq Immune Repertoire TCR panel. TCRdb reanalysed the reads using MiXCR and keeps one entry per CDR3 protein. The repertoire holds 500 to 700 distinct CDR3 sequences, with roughly 5.5% as singletons. Specimen: CD8+ T cells from PBMCs, collected at baseline or after one month of anti-PD-1 therapy (not recorded which). Receptors originate from a human donor with melanoma.

Within the sample, this clonotype is medium-sized. This chain links TRBV28 with TRBJ2-7; 11 bases align to TRBD2. CDR1 and CDR2 (germline): MDHEN, SYDVKM. Unmatched junction bases numbered 20, after V lost 2 bases and J lost 2 bases. The CDR3 spans 21 residues. The CDR3 DNA reads TGTGCCAGCAGTTTAAGGCCGCGGACACTGCCCAGACTAGCGGGGACCTACGAGCAGTACTTC. The encoded protein is CASSLRPRTLPRLAGTYEQYF. Full variable domain (remainder filled in from reference TRBV28 and TRBJ2-7): DVKVTQSSRYLVKRTGEKVFLECVQDMDHENMFWYRQDPGLGLRLIYFSYDVKMKEKGDIPEGYSVSREKKERFSLILESASTNQTSMYLCASSLRPRTLPRLAGTYEQYFGPGTRLTVT.

This clonotype is large by share. V and J are TRBV20-1 and TRBJ1-1, with D unresolved. The germline gives CDR1 DFQATT, CDR2 SNEGSKA (reference sequence). V shed 2 bases and J shed 4 bases, with 8 bases lying between them. This CDR3 contains 12 residues. This CDR3 reads CSARLGGTEAFF. The CDR3 DNA follows: TGCAGTGCTAGACTGGGCGGCACTGAAGCTTTCTTT.

Sample share makes this clonotype medium-sized. The chain couples TRBV20-1 to TRBJ2-3; 10 bases map to TRBD1. Germline CDR1 DFQATT, CDR2 SNEGSKA (reference sequence). V was clipped by 5 bases and J by 6 bases; unmatched bases: 11. This CDR3 comprises 15 residues. The CDR3 sequence is CSAPRGDRGPDTQYF. DNA for the CDR3: TGCAGTGCTCCCCGAGGGGACAGGGGCCCCGATACGCAGTATTTT.

Within the sample, this clonotype is large (0.1 to 1%). The chain links TRBV20-1 to TRBJ1-5; D perhaps matches TRBD1 (6 bases). The germline V and J ends were trimmed by 5 bases and 4 bases, with 15 bases remaining between them. The CDR3 length is 14 residues. Per germline, CDR1 DFQATT and CDR2 SNEGSKA (reference sequence). The DNA of the CDR3 is TGCAGTGCTGGGGGCCCCGGGACGAATCAGCCCCAGCATTTT. Protein: CSAGGPGTNQPQHF.

In this sample, this clonotype is large. The genes are TRBV7-2 and TRBJ1-5, with D hard to call. Germline V gene lookup returns CDR1 SGHTA and CDR2 FQGNSA. Between the trimmed V and J ends, which lost 4 bases and 2 bases, there was a span of 15 bases. The CDR3 contains 16 residues. DNA of the CDR3: TGTGCCAGCAGCTATGGGGTCTCTCAGGGCAATCAGCCCCAGCATTTT. This translates into CASSYGVSQGNQPQHF. The whole variable domain, remainder taken from reference TRBV7-2 and TRBJ1-5, is GAGVSQSPSNKVTEKGKDVELRCDPISGHTALYWYRQSLGQGLEFLIYFQGNSAPDKSGLPSDRFSAERTGGSVSTLTIQRTQQEDSAVYLCASSYGVSQGNQPQHFGDGTRLSIL.

This clonotype is large. This rearrangement joins TRBV29-1 to TRBJ2-5; TRBD1 might be the D (6 bases). The CDR3 has 11 residues. CDR1 is SQVTM and CDR2 is ANQGSEA in the germline V gene. V was shortened by 1 base and J by 7 bases, with 7 bases between the two germline ends. The DNA for the CDR3 is TGCAGCGTTGAAGGAGGGGGGACCCAGTACTTC. It encodes CSVEGGGTQYF. Full variable domain (outside the CDR3, taken from reference TRBV29-1 and TRBJ2-5): SAVISQKPSRDICQRGTSLTIQCQVDSQVTMMFWYRQQPGQSLTLIATANQGSEATYESGFVIDKFPISRPNLTFSTLTVSNMSPEDSSIYLCSVEGGGTQYFGPGTRLLVL.

This clonotype is judged large. The J gene is TRBJ2-1, the V gene TRBV6-1; D is possibly TRBD1 (6 bases). This CDR3 has 15 amino acids. V lost 2 bases, J lost 1 base, and 9 bases lay in between. Looked up from germline, CDR1 is MNHNS and CDR2 is SASEGT. The CDR3 DNA sequence: TGTGCCAGCAGTGAAAAAGACAGGTCCTACAATGAGCAGTTCTTC. This gives the protein CASSEKDRSYNEQFF.

By proportion, this clonotype is large. This chain uses TRBV7-2 with TRBJ2-1, with 7 bases aligning to TRBD2. Unmatched junction bases numbered 7, after V lost 1 base and J lost 4 bases. The CDR3 sequence is 16 residues long. Per the germline V gene, CDR1 is SGHTA and CDR2 is FQGNSA. DNA for the CDR3: TGTGCCAGCAGCTTAGATTGGCGGGAGACATACAATGAGCAGTTCTTC. The encoded protein is CASSLDWRETYNEQFF.

This clonotype counts as medium-sized. V and J are TRBV9 and TRBJ2-7; TRBD2 matches at 11 bases. CDR1 SGDLS and CDR2 YYNGEE come from the germline V gene. J was trimmed by 7 bases and V by 0 bases; bases with no gene match: 9. CDR3 length: 16 residues. The CDR3 DNA reads TGTGCCAGCAGCGTAGATGTAGCGGGGGGGCCGAGTGAGCAGTACTTC. This translates into CASSVDVAGGPSEQYF.

By proportion, this clonotype is large. Here the CDR3 reads CSVVWGTDPDTQYF. The CDR3 DNA reads TGCAGCGTTGTTTGGGGAACGGATCCAGATACGCAGTATTTT. The chain has TRBV29-1 and TRBJ2-3; D uncertain. Trimming removed 4 bases at V and 4 bases at J, with 15 bases between. The germline V gene encodes CDR1 SQVTM and CDR2 ANQGSEA. CDR3 length: 14 amino acids.

This clonotype is medium-sized in the sample. The CDR3 DNA is TGTGCCAGCAGTTACGACAGGCGAAACACCGGGGAGCTGTTTTTT. This encodes CASSYDRRNTGELFF. This chain uses TRBV6-6 with TRBJ2-2; possibly TRBD1 for D (6 bases). This CDR3 is 15 amino acids long. V was trimmed by 2 bases and J by 2 bases, leaving 9 bases between them. Looked up from germline, CDR1 is MNHNY and CDR2 is SVGAGI (reference sequence).

This clonotype was observed a few times. The chain carries TRBV28 and TRBJ2-1, with D maybe TRBD1 (5 bases). This CDR3 contains 17 residues. V was shortened by 3 bases and J by 1 base, with 16 bases between the two germline ends. Germline V gene lookup returns CDR1 MDHEN and CDR2 SYDVKM. CDR3 loop: CASSFSGQGYSYNEQFF. The CDR3 DNA follows: TGTGCCAGCAGTTTTTCTGGTCAGGGTTATTCCTACAATGAGCAGTTCTTC.

This clonotype is labeled as large. This chain uses TRBV28 with TRBJ1-5; 8 bases are shared with TRBD1. This CDR3 comprises 16 residues. The trim removed 4 bases at V and 4 bases at J, leaving 9 bases unmatched. Germline lookup yields CDR1 MDHEN and CDR2 SYDVKM. The CDR3 is CASSSQGVFGNQPQHF. The CDR3 coding sequence is TGTGCCAGCAGTTCACAGGGGGTGTTTGGAAATCAGCCCCAGCATTTT.

This clonotype is termed medium-sized. The V and J genes are TRBV11-2 and TRBJ2-7, with D tentatively TRBD2 (6 bases). Trimming took off 7 bases at V and 5 bases at J, with 15 bases between the two ends. The CDR3 totals 13 residues. Germline lookup yields CDR1 SGHAT and CDR2 FQNNGV. DNA of the CDR3: TGTGCCAGCATCGCGGAGGGAGGCCACGAGCAGTACTTC. This codes for CASIAEGGHEQYF.

On this clonotype: Possible read error: a much larger clone is one base away. The genes are TRBV27 and TRBJ2-7; TRBD2 aligns across 8 bases. CDR1 MNHEY and CDR2 SMNVEV come from the germline V gene (reference sequence). V lost 4 bases, J lost 2 bases, and 7 bases stayed unmatched. This CDR3 has 15 residues. In DNA form, the CDR3 reads TGTGCCAGCAGTTACCGGGGGGGCAGAGCCTACGAGCAGTACTTC. Protein: CASSYRGGRAYEQYF.

Concerning this clonotype itself: This could be a read error, since a much larger clone is one nucleotide away. The chain uses TRBV27 and TRBJ1-5, with D possibly being TRBD1 (6 bases). Germline values: CDR1 MNHEY, CDR2 SMNVEV (reference sequence). Deletions cut 6 bases from V and 2 bases from J, with 11 bases between. This CDR3 has 14 amino acids. The CDR3 region has the DNA TGTGCCAGCAGCCACGGGGGGCGCAATCAGCCCCAGCATTTT. As protein: CASSHGGRNQPQHF.

In the case of this clonotype: The CDR3 carries no conserved terminal phenylalanine or tryptophan, so it likely arises from a read error. The J gene is TRBJ2-7, the V gene TRBV20-1; D call uncertain. Trimming removed 4 bases from V and 2 bases from J, with 21 bases in between. Germline CDR1 reads DFQATT; CDR2 reads SNEGSKA (reference sequence). There are 16 residues in the CDR3. The CDR3 loop is CSATPGLRNLTYEQYL. Here the CDR3 DNA reads TGCAGTGCTACCCCCGGCCTACGTAACCTTACCTACGAGCAGTACCTC.

Within the sample, this clonotype is large (0.1 to 1%). The V gene is TRBV10-3, the J gene TRBJ2-1; D is uncertain. Between the trimmed V and J ends, which lost 2 bases and 6 bases, there was a span of 8 bases. Germline V gene lookup returns CDR1 ENHRY and CDR2 SYGVKD. The CDR3 has 13 amino acids. CDR3 nucleotides: TGTGCCATCAGTGAGCTGGGATCCAATGAGCAGTTCTTC. It specifies CAISELGSNEQFF.

This clonotype is categorized as medium-sized (0.01 to 0.1%). This rearrangement joins TRBV20-1 to TRBJ2-7, with D perhaps being TRBD1 or TRBD2 (6 bases each). The CDR3 has 17 residues. CDR1 and CDR2 (germline): DFQATT, SNEGSKA (reference sequence). V was pared by 7 bases and J by 0 bases, with 25 bases between. The CDR3: CSVTASGVADFSYEQYF. CDR3 nucleotides: TGCAGTGTCACGGCATCAGGGGTAGCGGATTTCTCCTACGAGCAGTACTTC.

This clonotype is termed large. The genes are TRBV6-4 and TRBJ2-2; TRBD1 or TRBD2 may be the D gene (5 bases each). Trimming removed 4 bases at V and 3 bases at J, with 12 bases between. CDR1 MRHNA and CDR2 SNTAGT come from the germline V gene. CDR3 length: 15 residues. The DNA for the CDR3 is TGTGCCAGCAGTGGAGGGCAGGGCGACACCGGGGAGCTGTTTTTT. Its translation is CASSGGQGDTGELFF.

By share of the sample, this clonotype is medium-sized. This chain joins TRBV14 and TRBJ2-7; 7 bases are a match to TRBD2. Germline V gene data show CDR1 as SGHDN and CDR2 as FVKESK. V dropped 2 bases and J dropped 4; count of bases not matched to a gene: 11. The CDR3 spans 16 residues. The CDR3 sequence: CASSQRLAPDPYEQYF. The CDR3 region has the DNA TGTGCCAGCAGCCAAAGACTAGCCCCCGACCCTTACGAGCAGTACTTC.

This clonotype is labeled large. The chain couples TRBV27 to TRBJ2-7; 7 nucleotides agree with TRBD2. CDR1 is MNHEY, CDR2 SMNVEV, per germline (reference sequence). The CDR3 is 11 residues long. V was clipped by 5 bases and J by 13 bases; unmatched bases: 8. The CDR3 is CASSDLAGEYF. CDR3 in DNA: TGTGCCAGCAGTGACTTGGCGGGAGAATACTTC.

This CDR3 is CASSEYSLPGANVLTF. Written as DNA, the CDR3 is TGTGCCAGCAGTGAATACTCCCTCCCTGGGGCCAACGTCCTGACTTTC. The V call is TRBV25-1, the J call TRBJ2-6; no definite D call. Looked up from germline, CDR1 is MGHDK and CDR2 is SYGVNS. The CDR3 is 16 amino acids. V lost 0 bases to trimming and J lost 2 bases, with 8 bases between them.

This clonotype is medium-sized (0.01 to 0.1%) within its sample. This chain uses TRBV7-9 with TRBJ2-2; 12 bases are a match to TRBD2. The CDR3 has 19 amino acids. J was trimmed by 1 base and V by 5 bases; bases with no gene match: 11. Per the germline V gene, CDR1 is SEHNR and CDR2 is FQNEAQ (reference sequence). The DNA of the CDR3 is TGTGCCAGCAGCCCGAGACTAGCGGGGGCCCACCAGAACACCGGGGAGCTGTTTTTT. The encoded protein is CASSPRLAGAHQNTGELFF.

This clonotype qualifies as medium-sized. The chain has TRBV20-1 and TRBJ2-7; 7 bases line up with TRBD2. This CDR3 is built from 18 residues. The V and J ends lost 1 base and 0 bases, in that order; junction bases with no gene match: 15. Per the germline V gene, CDR1 is DFQATT and CDR2 is SNEGSKA (reference sequence). The CDR3 reads CSARGALQTSSSSYEQYF. In DNA form, the CDR3 reads TGCAGTGCTAGAGGGGCCCTCCAGACTAGCTCTTCCTCCTACGAGCAGTACTTC.

Sample share makes this clonotype medium-sized. The chain uses TRBV28 and TRBJ2-3, with D possibly matching TRBD2 (6 bases). The ends were cut back, 7 bases at V and 2 bases at J, with 16 bases in the middle. This CDR3 region has 15 residues. Germline V gene data show CDR1 as MDHEN and CDR2 as SYDVKM. CDR3 coding DNA: TGTGCCAGCACCTTAGCGGACGATTTCACAGATACGCAGTATTTT. This codes for CASTLADDFTDTQYF.